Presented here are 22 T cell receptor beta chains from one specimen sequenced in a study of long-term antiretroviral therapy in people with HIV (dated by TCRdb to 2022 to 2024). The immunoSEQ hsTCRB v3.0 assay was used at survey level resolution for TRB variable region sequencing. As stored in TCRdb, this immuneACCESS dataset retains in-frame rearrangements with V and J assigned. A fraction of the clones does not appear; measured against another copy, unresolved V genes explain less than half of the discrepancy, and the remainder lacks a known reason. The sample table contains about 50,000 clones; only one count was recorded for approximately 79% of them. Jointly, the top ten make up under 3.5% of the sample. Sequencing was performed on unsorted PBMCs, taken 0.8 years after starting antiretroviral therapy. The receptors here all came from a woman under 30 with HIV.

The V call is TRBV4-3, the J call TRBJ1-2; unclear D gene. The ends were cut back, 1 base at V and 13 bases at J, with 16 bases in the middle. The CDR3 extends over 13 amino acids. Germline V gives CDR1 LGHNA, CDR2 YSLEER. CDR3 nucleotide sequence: TGCGCCAGCAGCCAAGTGGGTGGGGTTGGGTTCACCTTC. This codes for CASSQVGGVGFTF.

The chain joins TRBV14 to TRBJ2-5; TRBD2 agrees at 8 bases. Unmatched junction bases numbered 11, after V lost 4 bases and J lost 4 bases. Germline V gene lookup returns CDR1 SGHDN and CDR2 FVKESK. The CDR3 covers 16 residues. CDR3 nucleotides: TGTGCCAGCAGCCTGACGCCGGGACTAGGGGGAGAGACCCAGTACTTC. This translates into CASSLTPGLGGETQYF.

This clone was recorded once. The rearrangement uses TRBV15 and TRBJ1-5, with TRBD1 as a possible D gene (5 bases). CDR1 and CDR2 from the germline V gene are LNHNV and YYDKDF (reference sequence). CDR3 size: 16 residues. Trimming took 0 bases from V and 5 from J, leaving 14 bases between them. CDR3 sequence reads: CATSRDFAGSHQPQHF. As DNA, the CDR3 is TGTGCCACCAGCAGAGACTTTGCAGGGAGTCATCAGCCCCAGCATTTT. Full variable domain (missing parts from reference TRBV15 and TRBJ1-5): DAMVIQNPRYQVTQFGKPVTLSCSQTLNHNVMYWYQQKSSQAPKLLFHYYDKDFNNEADTPDNFQSRRPNTSFCFLDIRSPGLGDTAMYLCATSRDFAGSHQPQHFGDGTRLSIL.

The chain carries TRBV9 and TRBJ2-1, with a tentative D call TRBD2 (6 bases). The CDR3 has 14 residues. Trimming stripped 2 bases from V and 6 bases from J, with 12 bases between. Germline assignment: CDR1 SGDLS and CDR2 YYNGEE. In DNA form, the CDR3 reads TGTGCCAGCAGCGTTAGGTGGGAGGTCAATGAGCAGTTCTTC. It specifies CASSVRWEVNEQFF.

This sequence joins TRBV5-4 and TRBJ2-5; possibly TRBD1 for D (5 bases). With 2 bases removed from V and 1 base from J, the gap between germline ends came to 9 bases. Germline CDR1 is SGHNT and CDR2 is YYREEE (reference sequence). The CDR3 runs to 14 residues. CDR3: CASSFRTSQETQYF. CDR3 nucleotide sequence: TGTGCCAGCAGCTTCAGGACAAGCCAAGAGACCCAGTACTTC.

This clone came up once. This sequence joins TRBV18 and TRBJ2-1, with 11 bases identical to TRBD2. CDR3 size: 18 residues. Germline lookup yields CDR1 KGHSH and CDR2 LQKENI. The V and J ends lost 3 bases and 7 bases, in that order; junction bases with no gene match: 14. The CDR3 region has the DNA TGTGCCAGCTCACCGACGCTAGCGGGAGGACCTGTGGCTAATGAGCAGTTCTTC. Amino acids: CASSPTLAGGPVANEQFF.

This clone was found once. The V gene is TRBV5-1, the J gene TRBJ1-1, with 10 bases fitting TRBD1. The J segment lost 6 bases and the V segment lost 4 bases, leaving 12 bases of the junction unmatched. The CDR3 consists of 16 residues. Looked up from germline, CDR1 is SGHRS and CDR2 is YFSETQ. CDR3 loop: CASSARQGAVGAEAFF. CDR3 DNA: TGCGCCAGCAGCGCGCGACAGGGGGCCGTGGGGGCTGAAGCTTTCTTT.

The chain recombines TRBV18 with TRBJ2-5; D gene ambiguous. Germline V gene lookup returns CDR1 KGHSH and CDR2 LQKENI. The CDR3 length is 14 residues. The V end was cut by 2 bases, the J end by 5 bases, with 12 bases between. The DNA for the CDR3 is TGTGCCAGCTCACCATATCCCGCCCCGGAGACCCAGTACTTC. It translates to CASSPYPAPETQYF.

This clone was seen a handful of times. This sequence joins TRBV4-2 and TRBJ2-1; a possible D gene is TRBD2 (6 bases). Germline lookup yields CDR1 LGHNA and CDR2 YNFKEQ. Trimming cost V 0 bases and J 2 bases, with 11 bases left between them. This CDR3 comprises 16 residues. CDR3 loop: CASSQDGSGTYNEQFF. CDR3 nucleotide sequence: TGTGCCAGCAGCCAAGATGGTAGCGGAACCTACAATGAGCAGTTCTTC.

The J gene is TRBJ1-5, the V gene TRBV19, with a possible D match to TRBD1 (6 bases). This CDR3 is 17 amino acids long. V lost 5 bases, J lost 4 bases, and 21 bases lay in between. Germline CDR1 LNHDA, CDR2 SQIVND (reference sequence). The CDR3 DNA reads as TGTGCCAGTAGTTCCCCCACCCCGCCAAGGGGGAATCAGCCCCAGCATTTT. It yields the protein CASSSPTPPRGNQPQHF.

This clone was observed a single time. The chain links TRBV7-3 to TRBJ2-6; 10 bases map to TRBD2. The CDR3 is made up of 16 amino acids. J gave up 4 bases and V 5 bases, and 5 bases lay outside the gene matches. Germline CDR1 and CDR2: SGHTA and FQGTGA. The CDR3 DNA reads TGTGCCAGCAGCCCCATAGCGGGAGGCGGGGCCAACGTCCTGACTTTC. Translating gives CASSPIAGGGANVLTF.

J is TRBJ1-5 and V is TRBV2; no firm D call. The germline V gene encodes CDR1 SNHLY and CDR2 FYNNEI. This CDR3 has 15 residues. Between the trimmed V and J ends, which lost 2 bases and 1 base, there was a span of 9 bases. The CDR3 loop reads CASSETFPSNQPQHF. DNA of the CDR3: TGTGCCAGCAGTGAAACGTTCCCGAGCAATCAGCCCCAGCATTTT.

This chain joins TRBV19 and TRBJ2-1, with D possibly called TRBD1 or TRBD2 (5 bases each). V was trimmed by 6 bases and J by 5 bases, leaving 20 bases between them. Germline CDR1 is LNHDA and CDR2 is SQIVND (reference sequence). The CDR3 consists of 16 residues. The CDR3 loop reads CASSRDRGKVDNEQFF. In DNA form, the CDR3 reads TGTGCCAGTAGCCGGGACCGCGGCAAGGTAGACAATGAGCAGTTCTTC.

CDR3 loop: CASSLGERVEQYF. In DNA form, the CDR3 reads TGTGCCAGCAGCTTGGGGGAGCGGGTTGAACAGTACTTC. The chain combines TRBV5-4 with TRBJ2-5, with D possibly being TRBD2 (6 bases). The CDR3 loop spans 13 amino acids. Germline loops: CDR1 SGHNT, CDR2 YYREEE (reference sequence). V gave up 0 bases and J gave up 11 bases, with 14 bases separating them.

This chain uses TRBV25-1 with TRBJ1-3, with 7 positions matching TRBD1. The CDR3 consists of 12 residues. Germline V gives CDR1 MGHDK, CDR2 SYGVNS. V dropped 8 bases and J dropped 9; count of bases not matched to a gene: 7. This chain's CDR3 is CASQTGSSTIYF. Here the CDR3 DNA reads TGTGCCAGCCAGACAGGGTCGAGCACCATATATTTT.

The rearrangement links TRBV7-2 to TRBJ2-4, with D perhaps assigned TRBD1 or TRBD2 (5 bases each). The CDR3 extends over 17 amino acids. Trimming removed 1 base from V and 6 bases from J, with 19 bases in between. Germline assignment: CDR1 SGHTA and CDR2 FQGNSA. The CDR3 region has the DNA TGTGCCAGCAGCTTAGAGTCGGGACCTAAACGGGGAAACATTCAGTACTTC. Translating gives CASSLESGPKRGNIQYF.

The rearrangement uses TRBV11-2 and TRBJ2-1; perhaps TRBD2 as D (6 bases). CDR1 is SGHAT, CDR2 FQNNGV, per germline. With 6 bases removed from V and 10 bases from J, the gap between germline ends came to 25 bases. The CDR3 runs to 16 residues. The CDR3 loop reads CASRSISGTPNHEQFF. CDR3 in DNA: TGTGCCAGCAGATCAATATCTGGGACTCCCAATCACGAGCAGTTCTTC.

This CDR3 is CASSFSGSSYNEQFF. The CDR3 region has the DNA TGTGCCAGCAGTTTTAGCGGGTCCTCCTACAATGAGCAGTTCTTC. V and J are TRBV27 and TRBJ2-1; 7 bases agree with TRBD2. The CDR3 spans 15 residues. The ends lost 3 bases at V and 0 bases at J; junction bases unmatched: 2. From germline, CDR1 is MNHEY and CDR2 SMNVEV (reference sequence).

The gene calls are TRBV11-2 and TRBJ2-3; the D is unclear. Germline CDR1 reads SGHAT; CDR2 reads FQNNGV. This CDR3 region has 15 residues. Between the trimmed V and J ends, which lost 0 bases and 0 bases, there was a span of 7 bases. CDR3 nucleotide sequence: TGTGCCAGCAGCTTAGATGGCCTTAGCACAGATACGCAGTATTTT. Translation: CASSLDGLSTDTQYF.

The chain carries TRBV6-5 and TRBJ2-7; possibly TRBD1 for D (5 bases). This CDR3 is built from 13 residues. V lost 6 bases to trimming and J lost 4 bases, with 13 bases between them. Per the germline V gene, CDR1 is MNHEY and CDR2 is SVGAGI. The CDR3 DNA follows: TGTGCCAGCAGCGGAGTCAGGGCGTACGAGCAGTACTTC. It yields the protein CASSGVRAYEQYF.

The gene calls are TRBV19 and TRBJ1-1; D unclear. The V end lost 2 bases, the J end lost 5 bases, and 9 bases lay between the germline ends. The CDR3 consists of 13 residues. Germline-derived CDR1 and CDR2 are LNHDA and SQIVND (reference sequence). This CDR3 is CASSILGLTEAFF. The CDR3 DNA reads TGTGCCAGTAGTATATTAGGGCTTACTGAAGCTTTCTTT.

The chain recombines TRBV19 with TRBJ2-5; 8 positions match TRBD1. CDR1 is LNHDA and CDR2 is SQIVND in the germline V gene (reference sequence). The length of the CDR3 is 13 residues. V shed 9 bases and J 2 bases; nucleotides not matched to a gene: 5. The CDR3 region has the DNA TGTGCCAGCAGGAGACAGGGGCAAGAGACCCAGTACTTC. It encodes CASRRQGQETQYF.